These 15 T cell receptor beta chains were all obtained from the same sample, sequenced in a study of T cell responses to AZD1222 COVID-19 vaccine. Here immunoSEQ multiplex PCR was the method, and the copy in TCRdb shows in-frame clones only, minus some. The sample yields more than 95,000 clones, over 70% seen once. This specimen consisted of peripheral blood, obtained on day 0 of AZD1222 vaccination. The source is an adult in good health.

This clone showed up just once. The chain couples TRBV6-6 to TRBJ1-2; D ambiguous. The CDR3 has 13 amino acids. Trimming stripped 0 bases from V and 4 bases from J, with 6 bases between. Germline lookup yields CDR1 MNHNY and CDR2 SVGAGI (reference sequence). CDR3 DNA: TGTGCCAGCAGTTACTCGGAGGCCTATGGCTACACCTTC. This encodes CASSYSEAYGYTF.

The chain is built from TRBV27 and TRBJ1-2; TRBD1 might be the D (6 bases). The CDR3 loop spans 15 amino acids. Germline CDR1 is MNHEY and CDR2 is SMNVEV (reference sequence). Trimming shortened V by 5 bases and J by 8 bases, and 21 bases separated the two germline ends. CDR3 DNA sequence: TGTGCCAGCAGTCCGAACCTCTGGGGGGCGGGGGGCTACACCTTC. It specifies CASSPNLWGAGGYTF.

In its sample, this clone was seen a few times. This chain uses TRBV6-5 with TRBJ1-3; possibly TRBD1 for D (5 bases). This CDR3 is 15 amino acids long. Trimming pared 3 bases from V and 3 bases from J, leaving 12 bases between. Germline CDR1 MNHEY, CDR2 SVGAGI. This CDR3 is CASSYFGTDGNTIYF. The CDR3 coding sequence is TGTGCCAGCAGTTATTTCGGGACTGATGGAAACACCATATATTTT.

The chain combines TRBV28 with TRBJ1-2; no clear D. The V gene lost 7 bases and the J gene lost 4 bases, with 7 bases spanning the gap. From germline, CDR1 is MDHEN and CDR2 SYDVKM. The CDR3 is made up of 11 amino acids. The CDR3 coding sequence is TGTGCCAGCACCAGCTTCTATGGCTACACCTTC. Residues: CASTSFYGYTF.

The rearrangement uses TRBV7-9 and TRBJ2-3, with TRBD1 identical over 9 bases. J was trimmed by 1 base and V by 5 bases; bases with no gene match: 4. This CDR3 is built from 15 residues. Germline lookup yields CDR1 SEHNR and CDR2 FQNEAQ (reference sequence). The CDR3 nucleotides read TGTGCCAGCAGCAGGGACAGGGCGGGCACAGATACGCAGTATTTT. Protein product: CASSRDRAGTDTQYF.

This sequence joins TRBV5-5 and TRBJ2-5; 14 bases fit TRBD2. Germline trimming cut 4 bases from V and 4 bases from J; bases unmatched to any gene: 9. Germline CDR1 and CDR2: SGHKS and YYEKEE (reference sequence). The CDR3 has 17 residues. CDR3 sequence reads: CASSPGLAGAPGETQYF. CDR3 DNA sequence: TGTGCCAGCAGCCCGGGACTAGCGGGGGCCCCCGGAGAGACCCAGTACTTC.

This clone was picked up one time. The genes are TRBV24-1 and TRBJ2-3; D perhaps matches TRBD2 (5 bases). Germline values: CDR1 KGHDR, CDR2 SFDVKD. V lost 9 bases and J 2 bases, leaving 20 bases between the germline ends. This CDR3 contains 16 residues. In nucleotides, the CDR3 is TGTGCCACCGGGCGGTCAGGCAGCGGAAACACAGATACGCAGTATTTT. It codes for CATGRSGSGNTDTQYF.

This chain links TRBV18 with TRBJ2-1, with no clear D. The CDR3 covers 13 residues. Trimming cost V 1 base and J 5 bases, with 6 bases left between them. CDR1 KGHSH and CDR2 LQKENI come from the germline V gene. The CDR3 region has the DNA TGTGCCAGCTCACCACGAGGAAACAATGAGCAGTTCTTC. Its protein product is CASSPRGNNEQFF.

The table lists this clone with a count of one. The rearrangement uses TRBV5-4 and TRBJ2-1, with a tentative D call TRBD2 (7 bases). This CDR3 is 15 amino acids long. CDR1 is SGHNT, CDR2 YYREEE, per germline (reference sequence). The V gene lost 3 bases and the J gene lost 7 bases, with 17 bases spanning the gap. The CDR3 DNA sequence: TGTGCCAGCAGCTCGCGATGGGGGGGCCAGAATGAGCAGTTCTTC. It encodes CASSSRWGGQNEQFF.

This clone was seen more than once but under ten times. The chain combines TRBV30 with TRBJ1-6, with 7 nucleotides matching TRBD1. The germline CDR1 and CDR2 sequences are GTSNPN and SVGIG (reference sequence). V was clipped by 0 bases and J by 7 bases; unmatched bases: 3. The CDR3 runs to 14 residues. CDR3 in amino acids: CAWSVPGGNSPLHF. CDR3 coding DNA: TGTGCCTGGAGTGTACCAGGGGGGAATTCACCCCTCCACTTT.

V gene TRBV5-1 combines with J gene TRBJ2-3; 8 bases are a match to TRBD2. This CDR3 region has 16 residues. The J segment lost 2 bases and the V segment lost 7 bases, leaving 12 bases of the junction unmatched. Germline lookup yields CDR1 SGHRS and CDR2 YFSETQ. The CDR3 region has the DNA TGCGCCAGCCGAGAGACTAGCGTTGATCTCACAGATACGCAGTATTTT. This translates into CASRETSVDLTDTQYF.

V usage is TRBV7-9 and J usage is TRBJ2-3; 9 nucleotides agree with TRBD2. The CDR3 has 16 residues. The V gene's germline CDR1 is SEHNR and CDR2 FQNEAQ (reference sequence). The V segment lost 4 bases and the J segment 4 bases; nucleotides outside the gene matches: 9. The CDR3 DNA is TGTGCCAGCAGCTCTAGCGGGACTTCAAGACCAGATACGCAGTATTTT. Translating it yields CASSSSGTSRPDTQYF.

Concerning this clone: Germline is not matched at one junction end, which may reflect a read error. The rearrangement joins TRBV7-7 to TRBJ1-4, with D possibly TRBD1 on 5 matching bases. CDR3 length: 15 residues. The V gene's germline CDR1 is SSHAT and CDR2 FNYEAQ (reference sequence). DNA for the CDR3: TGTGCTAGCAGCTTAGGGGCTGGGTCTAATGAAAAACTGTTTTTT. This sequence encodes CASSLGAGSNEKLFF.

This clone appeared a few times. The chain combines TRBV6-2 or TRBV6-3 with TRBJ2-3; TRBD2 aligns across 12 bases. The CDR3 is 15 residues long. Germline V gives CDR1 MNHEY, CDR2 SVGEGT. V dropped 6 bases and J dropped 5; count of bases not matched to a gene: 6. This chain's CDR3 is CASSHLAGGQDTQYF. Written as DNA, the CDR3 is TGTGCCAGCAGCCACCTAGCGGGAGGGCAAGATACGCAGTATTTT.

CDR3 DNA sequence: TGTGCCAGCAGTTACCAGAGACAGGTAGACTCCTACGAGCAGTACTTC. It specifies CASSYQRQVDSYEQYF. The chain couples TRBV6-5 to TRBJ2-7, with a tentative D call TRBD1 (6 bases). The CDR3 has 16 amino acids. V was shortened by 2 bases and J by 0 bases, with 14 bases between the two germline ends. The germline V gene encodes CDR1 MNHEY and CDR2 SVGAGI.